This TCR beta chain was recorded in a study of cytomegalovirus exposure and HLA in healthy donors. Study overall: Samples from HLA-typed donors yielded 65 million to 85 million unique TCRs in an early data release.

On this clone itself: What it binds is not known.

Study findings and constraints: V- and J-gene trimming of TCR beta was linked (in a later analysis) to a missense DCLRE1C variant. Accounts indicate the classifier identified cytomegalovirus status with strong specificity and sensitivity.

The J segment lost 4 bases and the V segment lost 5 bases, leaving 6 bases of the junction unmatched. Germline V gene sequence: CDR1 SGHAT, CDR2 FQNNGV. This CDR3 comprises 15 residues. 60 Vbeta and 13 Jbeta primers were used in PCR. Profiling relied on immunoSEQ multiplex PCR, and the TCRdb table lists in-frame clones only, not all of them. The repertoire holds 120,000 to 150,000 clones, over 75% seen once, with 2.5% to 3% in the top ten. The clonotype originates from a woman aged 25 to 39 in good health and CMV-seronegative. The sequencing sample was made of PBMCs. V is TRBV11-2 and J is TRBJ2-1; TRBD2 agrees at 9 bases. CDR3 coding DNA: TGTGCCAGCAGCGCTACGACTAGCGGTTACAATGAGCAGTTCTTC. It encodes CASSATTSGYNEQFF.